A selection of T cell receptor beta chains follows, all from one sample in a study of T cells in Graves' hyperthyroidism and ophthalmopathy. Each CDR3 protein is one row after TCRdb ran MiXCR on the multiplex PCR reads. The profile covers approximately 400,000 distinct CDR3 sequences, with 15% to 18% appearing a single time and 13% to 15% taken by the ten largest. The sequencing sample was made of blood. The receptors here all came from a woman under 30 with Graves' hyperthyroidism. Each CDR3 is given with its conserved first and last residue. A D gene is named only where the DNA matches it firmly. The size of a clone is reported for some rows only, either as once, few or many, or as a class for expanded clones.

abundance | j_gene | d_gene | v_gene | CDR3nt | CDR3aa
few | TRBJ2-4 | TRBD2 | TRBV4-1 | TGCGCCAGCAGCCAACCCACTAGCGGCCCTAGCAACATTCAGTACTTC | CASSQPTSGPSNIQYF
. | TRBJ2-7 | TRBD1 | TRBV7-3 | TGTGCCAGCAGCTTAACCCCGGGACAGGGCTACAATGAGCAGTACTTC | CASSLTPGQGYNEQYF
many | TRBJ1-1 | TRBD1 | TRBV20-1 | TGCAGTGCTTATAGACAGGGATTTTCTGAAGCTTTCTTT | CSAYRQGFSEAFF
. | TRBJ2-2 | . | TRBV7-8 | TGTGCCAGCAGCTTACATCGGACAGTGGCACCCGGGGAGCTGCTTTTT | CASSLHRTVAPGELLF
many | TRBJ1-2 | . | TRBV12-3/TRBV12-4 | TGTGCCAGCAGTGAGGGACGGAACTATGGCTACACCTTC | CASSEGRNYGYTF
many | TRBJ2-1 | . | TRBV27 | TGTGCCAGCACGTCCTACGCCAATGAGCAGTTCTTC | CASTSYANEQFF
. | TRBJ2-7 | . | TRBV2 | TGTGCCAGCAGTGAGTTCGGGACTTCCCCCATGGGGGAGCAGTACTTC | CASSEFGTSPMGEQYF
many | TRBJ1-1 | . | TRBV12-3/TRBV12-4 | TGTGCCAGCAGTTTCGGGTCCTACACTGAAGCTTTCTTT | CASSFGSYTEAFF
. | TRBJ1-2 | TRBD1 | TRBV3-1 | TGTGCCAGCAGCCAAGGTCGGCAGCGGGACAGCTATGGCTACACCTTC | CASSQGRQRDSYGYTF
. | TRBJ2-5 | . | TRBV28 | TGTGCCAGCAGTTTAATCCCCAGCCAAGAGACCCAGTACTTC | CASSLIPSQETQYF
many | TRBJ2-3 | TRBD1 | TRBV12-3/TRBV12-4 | TGTGCCAGCAGGGACTCCAGACAGGGTTGGTGGCCCAGCGTAGAGACTAGCACAGATACGCAGTATTTT | CASRDSRQGWWPSVETSTDTQYF
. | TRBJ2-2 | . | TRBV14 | TGTGCCAGCAGCCAAGATTCACCCCCAGGGATCGCCGGGGAGCTGTTTTTT | CASSQDSPPGIAGELFF
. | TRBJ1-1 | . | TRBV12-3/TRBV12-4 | TGTGCCAGCAGAGGGGTCATTCGAAACACTGAAGCTTTCTTT | CASRGVIRNTEAFF
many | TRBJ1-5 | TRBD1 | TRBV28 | TGTGCCAGCAGCAGACGTAGACAGGGCTCGGCGGGCCAGCCCCAGCATTTT | CASSRRRQGSAGQPQHF